The 15 T cell receptor beta chains below all came from one sample that was sequenced in a study of CD8 T cells in ankylosing spondylitis. Study-level points and caveats: A TCR beta motif of several highly homologous variants appeared characteristic of ankylosing spondylitis blood.

MiXCR was run by TCRdb on the 5' RACE reads, yielding one entry per CDR3 protein. This table holds a few hundred thousand distinct CDR3 sequences, roughly 13% found once. These TCRs are of unknown antigen specificity. The sequenced material came from blood, either unsorted or a sorted T cell fraction (not recorded which). Receptors were obtained from a male donor with ankylosing spondylitis.

J is TRBJ2-7 and V is TRBV4-1; tentatively, D is TRBD2 (5 bases). With 4 bases removed from V and 0 bases from J, the gap between germline ends came to 13 bases. This CDR3 region has 15 residues. Germline-derived CDR1 and CDR2 are MGHRA and YSYEKL. The CDR3 is CASSLTGYSSYEQYF. CDR3 in DNA: TGCGCCAGCAGCCTTACGGGGTATAGCTCCTACGAGCAGTACTTC.

This clonotype was seen a few times. The genes are TRBV4-2 and TRBJ2-7; 11 nucleotides line up with TRBD2. The germline gives CDR1 LGHNA, CDR2 YNFKEQ. The CDR3 runs 15 residues. Trimming cost V 4 bases and J 0 bases; bases outside gene matches: 2. The CDR3 reads CASSRGTSGSYEQYF. The CDR3 bases are TGTGCCAGCAGCCGCGGGACTAGCGGCTCCTACGAGCAGTACTTC.

V gene TRBV5-1 combines with J gene TRBJ2-5, with 7 bases identical to TRBD1. Germline CDR1 SGHRS, CDR2 YFSETQ. The CDR3 consists of 15 residues. V lost 0 bases and J lost 3; bases outside the gene matches: 5. The CDR3 region is CASSLAPTGKETQYF. CDR3 nucleotide sequence: TGCGCCAGCAGCTTGGCCCCGACAGGGAAAGAGACCCAGTACTTC.

This chain connects TRBV6-1 to TRBJ2-1; 12 nucleotides agree with TRBD2. The length of the CDR3 is 13 residues. Germline V gene sequence: CDR1 MNHNS, CDR2 SASEGT. J lost 6 bases, V lost 9 bases, and 3 bases had no gene match. The CDR3 sequence: CASGTSGFNEQFF. CDR3 DNA: TGTGCCAGTGGGACTAGCGGGTTCAATGAGCAGTTCTTC.

The V call is TRBV14, the J call TRBJ2-5; TRBD2 matches at 9 bases. Germline V CDR1 and CDR2: SGHDN, FVKESK. Trimming took 1 base from V and 1 from J; bases not matched to a gene: 4. The CDR3 extends over 16 amino acids. The chain's CDR3 is CASSQVAGGFQETQYF. Here the CDR3 DNA reads TGTGCCAGCAGCCAAGTGGCGGGAGGGTTCCAAGAGACCCAGTACTTC.

This clonotype was found many times. This chain connects TRBV7-9 to TRBJ1-3; D call uncertain. The CDR3 consists of 14 residues. Trimming pared 6 bases from V and 0 bases from J, leaving 9 bases between. Germline V gives CDR1 SEHNR, CDR2 FQNEAQ (reference sequence). CDR3 region: CASSSWTSGNTIYF. Written as DNA, the CDR3 is TGTGCCAGCAGTTCTTGGACCTCTGGAAACACCATATATTTT.

The sample holds a few counts of this clonotype. The chain has TRBV20-1 and TRBJ1-3; the match to TRBD1 covers 8 bases. This CDR3 is built from 14 residues. The trim removed 3 bases at V and 4 bases at J, leaving 5 bases unmatched. In germline, CDR1 is DFQATT, CDR2 SNEGSKA (reference sequence). The CDR3 protein is CSASRDRRGNTIYF. In nucleotides, the CDR3 is TGCAGTGCTAGCCGGGACAGGAGGGGAAACACCATATATTTT.

The sample holds a few counts of this clonotype. This sequence joins TRBV20-1 and TRBJ1-5; tentatively, D is TRBD1 (6 bases). Germline loops: CDR1 DFQATT, CDR2 SNEGSKA (reference sequence). V was shortened by 5 bases and J by 6 bases, with 17 bases between the two germline ends. CDR3 length: 14 residues. In nucleotides, the CDR3 is TGCAGTGCTTTGGGACAAGCTGCAGGTCAGCCCCAGCATTTT. This codes for CSALGQAAGQPQHF.

In this sample, this clonotype turned up a few times. The chain uses TRBV5-4 and TRBJ2-7; TRBD2 aligns across 12 bases. This CDR3 comprises 13 residues. The germline CDR1 and CDR2 sequences are SGHNT and YYREEE (reference sequence). V lost 6 bases to trimming and J lost 3 bases; unmatched junction nucleotides: 1. Here the CDR3 DNA reads TGTGCCAGCAAGACTAGCGGGAGCTACGAGCAGTACTTC. Protein: CASKTSGSYEQYF.

In its sample, this clonotype was seen many times. A read error may produce the germline difference seen at one junction end. This chain connects TRBV3-1 to TRBJ2-1; 13 nucleotides match TRBD2. This CDR3 is 18 amino acids long. Germline lookup yields CDR1 LGHDT and CDR2 YNNKEL (reference sequence). CDR3 nucleotides: TGTGCCAGCAGCCACCGATGGACTAGCGGGAGTTCCTTCAATGAGCAGTTCTTC. This gives the protein CASSHRWTSGSSFNEQFF.

This clonotype was seen only a few times. This chain links TRBV27 with TRBJ2-1, with TRBD2 identical over 7 bases. Trimming at V came to 5 bases and at J to 7 bases, leaving 14 bases not matched to a gene. The CDR3 spans 16 residues. Germline loops: CDR1 MNHEY, CDR2 SMNVEV (reference sequence). The CDR3 is CASSQITLGSGNEQFF. Written as DNA, the CDR3 is TGTGCCAGCAGTCAAATAACTTTGGGTAGCGGGAATGAGCAGTTCTTC.

In its sample, this clonotype was seen a few times. This rearrangement joins TRBV4-1 to TRBJ2-1; maybe TRBD1 (5 bases). Germline CDR1 is MGHRA and CDR2 is YSYEKL. There are 14 residues in the CDR3. Trimming took 4 bases from V and 4 from J, leaving 11 bases between them. CDR3 in DNA: TGCGCCAGCAGCCCAGGCAGGGATTACAATGAGCAGTTCTTC. It translates to CASSPGRDYNEQFF.

This clonotype showed up many times. The CDR3 sequence is CAISELRAQETQYF. The CDR3, as DNA: TGTGCCATCAGTGAGTTGAGAGCTCAAGAGACCCAGTACTTC. V gene TRBV10-3 combines with J gene TRBJ2-5; D uncertain. This CDR3 has 14 residues. Germline assignment: CDR1 ENHRY and CDR2 SYGVKD. Trimming shortened V by 1 base and J by 2 bases, and 8 bases separated the two germline ends.

This clonotype has ten or more counts. The CDR3 DNA reads as TGTGCCAGCAGCCCCCTAACAGGTTACACCGGGGAGCTGTTTTTT. Translating it yields CASSPLTGYTGELFF. The chain carries TRBV11-2 and TRBJ2-2; TRBD1 is a possible D gene (5 bases). The CDR3 covers 15 residues. Germline assignment: CDR1 SGHAT and CDR2 FQNNGV. V dropped 5 bases and J dropped 3 bases, with 13 bases sitting between them.

This clonotype was recorded a few times. V usage is TRBV18 and J usage is TRBJ2-1; TRBD1 is a possible D gene (6 bases). This CDR3 contains 16 residues. Germline values: CDR1 KGHSH, CDR2 LQKENI. V lost 3 bases to trimming and J lost 4 bases, with 16 bases between them. Here the CDR3 reads CASSPRRTDPYNEQFF. The CDR3 DNA reads as TGTGCCAGCTCACCGCGGCGGACAGATCCTTACAATGAGCAGTTCTTC. The full variable domain, with the rest looked up from reference TRBV18 and TRBJ2-1, is NAGVMQNPRHLVRRRGQEARLRCSPMKGHSHVYWYRQLPEEGLKFMVYLQKENIIDESGMPKERFSAEFPKEGPSILRIQQVVRGDSAAYFCASSPRRTDPYNEQFFGPGTRLTVL.